This record concerns one T cell receptor (beta chain) sequence. Its specific antigen is unknown. No much larger clonotype is one base removed from it; base qualities were not supplied. The immunoSEQ Assay, a bias-controlled multiplex PCR, was used to amplify TCRbeta CDR3 regions from genomic DNA. Turning to the authors' computational methods: The number of nucleated cells in each sample was estimated from the amplification of reference gene primers within the assay. To quantify the absolute abundance of each unique TCRbeta CDR3 rearrangement, sequence reads were collapsed and filtered. Productive Simpson clonality was computed per sample as the square root of Simpson's diversity index over productive rearrangements. TCRdb took over this immuneACCESS table, retaining in-frame rearrangements with V and J assigned. Such tables are incomplete; in checked studies, under half of the missing clones stem from an unresolved V gene, and the remainder is unexplained. The DNA gave D and trimming, while V, J and clone size come from that table. For this sample the table gives some 150,000 clones, of which roughly 84% were detected only once. The biggest ten clones account for 1.2% of the sample.

This specimen belongs to a study of blood T cell repertoires in COVID-19 (dated by TCRdb to the early 2020s). With regard to the full study: Collaborator samples came from the United States, Italy and Spain and covered acute and convalescent phases of COVID-19. The material from the prospective study consisted of cDNA or gDNA derived from T cells, B-cell-depleted T cells, or PBMCs. The dataset comprised deeply sampled blood TCRbeta repertoires from subjects exposed to, actively infected with, or recovered from COVID-19. The repertoires were released in a freely available public database intended as a resource for research on the immune response to SARS-CoV-2. Samples came from the ongoing ImmuneRACE study (first 160 participants) plus 1,254 subjects from 6 global collaborators. The sample metadata nearly always contained a de-identified subject ID, COVID-19 status, age in years and sex. Where available, HLA class I and class II types were taken from metadata supplied by the sample provider and were not determined by assay-based typing. The study at large found these results: The amount of clinical and demographic metadata varied by source and participant and was provided uncurated.

The CDR3 sequence holds 16 residues, the cysteine and phenylalanine included. Only the CDR3 part of the read is kept: 48 bases, read in frame from the first base. In the germline V gene, CDR1 corresponds to SGHTA and CDR2 to FQGNSA. V trim: 5 bases; J trim: 3 bases; unmatched bases: 11. Participants in the prospective study were enrolled through a virtual design, were aged about 18 to 89 years, and lived in approximately 24 United States geographic areas. In the prospective study, cohorts were assigned on the basis of participant-reported clinical history obtained from a screening survey and a study questionnaire. In the prospective study, whole blood, serum and a nasopharyngeal or oropharyngeal swab were collected from each participant by mobile phlebotomists. Over an approximately 2-month period, participants in the prospective study had the option of providing additional blood draws and questionnaires. Before DNA extraction, blood samples from the prospective study were shipped at room temperature or frozen.

This receptor was obtained from a human donor with acute COVID-19. The donor label of this sample is uncertain. The sample consisted of PBMCs or T cells enriched from blood (not recorded which). The chain is assembled from TRBV7-2 and TRBJ2-3; TRBD2 agrees with 7 junctional bases. The DNA reads as follows: TGTGCCAGCAGCCCCCGGGGAGGGTCCGGGACAGATACGCAGTATTTT. It translates as CASSPRGGSGTDTQYF.